The 30 T cell receptor beta chains given below trace back to one sample, sequenced in a study of OX40 agonist ivuxolimab in advanced cancers. The data were produced by immunoSEQ multiplex PCR, yet TCRdb's version contains in-frame clones alone and is incomplete. Of 55,000 to 80,000 clones in the sample, around 86% were seen once. The sequencing used CD4+ or CD8+ T cells sorted from blood, collected in a trial of the OX40 agonist ivuxolimab. The receptor set was obtained from an adult with an advanced solid tumor such as melanoma, head and neck, liver or kidney cancer.

This chain uses TRBV7-9 with TRBJ2-1, with TRBD1 as a possible D gene (6 bases). The CDR3 sequence is 13 residues long. CDR1 SEHNR and CDR2 FQNEAQ come from the germline V gene (reference sequence). The ends were cut back, 0 bases at V and 9 bases at J, with 9 bases in the middle. CDR3 sequence reads: CASSLATGGEQFF. CDR3 in DNA: TGTGCCAGCAGCTTAGCGACAGGTGGTGAGCAGTTCTTC.

This clone was detected ten times or more. V is TRBV7-9 and J is TRBJ2-3, with D perhaps TRBD2 (5 bases). Per the germline V gene, CDR1 is SEHNR and CDR2 is FQNEAQ (reference sequence). The CDR3 totals 13 residues. Between the trimmed V and J ends, which lost 5 bases and 4 bases, there was a span of 10 bases. CDR3 sequence (DNA): TGTGCCAGCAGCCCCCGGGGTCCAGATACGCAGTATTTT. Amino acids: CASSPRGPDTQYF.

The V gene is TRBV5-6, the J gene TRBJ2-7; D assignment may be TRBD1 or TRBD2 (5 bases each). V was pared by 6 bases and J by 0 bases, with 19 bases between. Germline V lookup: CDR1 SGHDT, CDR2 YYEEEE. The CDR3 runs to 16 residues. The CDR3 protein is CASTSPGRPSSYEQYF. The CDR3 nucleotides are TGTGCCAGCACCTCCCCGGGACGGCCGAGCTCCTACGAGCAGTACTTC. The complete variable domain, with remaining parts taken from reference TRBV5-6 and TRBJ2-7, reads DAGVTQSPTHLIKTRGQQVTLRCSPKSGHDTVSWYQQALGQGPQFIFQYYEEEERQRGNFPDRFSGHQFPNYSSELNVNALLLGDSALYLCASTSPGRPSSYEQYFGPGTRLTVT.

The chain recombines TRBV6-4 with TRBJ1-2; 9 nucleotides agree with TRBD1. The CDR3 consists of 14 residues. Trimming took 0 bases from V and 8 from J; bases not matched to a gene: 4. The germline V gene encodes CDR1 MRHNA and CDR2 SNTAGT. CDR3 DNA: TGTGCCAGCAGTGACTCCGACAGGGGGATAGGCTACACCTTC. It translates to CASSDSDRGIGYTF.

Concerning this clone itself: Germline is not matched at one junction end, which may reflect a read error. The J gene is TRBJ2-5, the V gene TRBV5-1; a possible D gene is TRBD1 (5 bases). The CDR3 length is 14 residues. The germline gives CDR1 SGHRS, CDR2 YFSETQ. Here the CDR3 reads CASSLEDIQGTQYF. The CDR3 DNA reads TGCGCCAGCAGCTTAGAGGACATTCAAGGGACCCAGTACTTC. The whole variable domain, remainder taken from reference TRBV5-1 and TRBJ2-5, is KAGVTQTPRYLIKTRGQQVTLSCSPISGHRSVSWYQQTPGQGLQFLFEYFSETQRNKGNFPGRFSGRQFSNSRSEMNVSTLELGDSALYLCASSLEDIQGTQYFGPGTRLLVL.

This chain joins TRBV11-2 and TRBJ2-2; D possibly corresponds to TRBD1 (6 bases). The CDR3 totals 13 residues. Per germline, CDR1 SGHAT and CDR2 FQNNGV. The V gene lost 3 bases and the J gene lost 8 bases, with 10 bases spanning the gap. This CDR3 is CASSLGAEGELFF. DNA for the CDR3: TGTGCCAGCAGCTTGGGGGCAGAGGGGGAGCTGTTTTTT.

The V gene is TRBV19, the J gene TRBJ1-2, with D possibly TRBD1 on 5 matching bases. Looked up from germline, CDR1 is LNHDA and CDR2 is SQIVND (reference sequence). The CDR3 covers 14 residues. Trimming cost V 6 bases and J 6 bases, with 17 bases left between them. This CDR3 is CASRPRGGGDGYTF. For the CDR3, the DNA is TGTGCCAGTAGGCCTCGTGGGGGGGGAGATGGCTACACCTTC.

This chain uses TRBV18 with TRBJ1-3; weak D call: TRBD1 (5 bases). Trimming pared 2 bases from V and 2 bases from J, leaving 7 bases between. CDR1 and CDR2 from the germline V gene are KGHSH and LQKENI. This CDR3 is 14 amino acids long. CDR3 sequence: CASSPGGAGNTIYF. CDR3 nucleotides: TGTGCCAGCTCACCAGGGGGTGCTGGAAACACCATATATTTT. The full variable domain, completed using reference TRBV18 and TRBJ1-3, is NAGVMQNPRHLVRRRGQEARLRCSPMKGHSHVYWYRQLPEEGLKFMVYLQKENIIDESGMPKERFSAEFPKEGPSILRIQQVVRGDSAAYFCASSPGGAGNTIYFGEGSWLTVV.

J is TRBJ2-3 and V is TRBV30; no clear D. This CDR3 comprises 14 residues. Between the trimmed V and J ends, which lost 3 bases and 4 bases, there was a span of 14 bases. From germline, CDR1 is GTSNPN and CDR2 SVGIG (reference sequence). CDR3 bases: TGTGCCTGGAGCGGACGGGTCGGATCAGATACGCAGTATTTT. As protein: CAWSGRVGSDTQYF.

This chain links TRBV7-9 with TRBJ2-3, with no clear D. The CDR3 has 13 amino acids. V lost 11 bases to trimming and J lost 9 bases, with 21 bases between them. From germline, CDR1 is SEHNR and CDR2 FQNEAQ (reference sequence). CDR3 region: CASQQLVSETQYF. The CDR3 DNA reads as TGTGCCTCCCAACAGCTGGTCTCCGAGACGCAGTATTTT.

The V call is TRBV10-3, the J call TRBJ1-3; D gene uncertain. V shed 2 bases and J shed 4 bases, with 3 bases lying between them. Germline CDR1 is ENHRY and CDR2 is SYGVKD. CDR3 length: 12 residues. The CDR3 region is CAISEQGNTIYF. CDR3 sequence (DNA): TGTGCCATCAGTGAGCAGGGAAACACCATATATTTT.

The chain carries TRBV6-1 and TRBJ2-5; D unresolved. Trimming removed 2 bases at V and 10 bases at J, with 17 bases between. Germline values: CDR1 MNHNS, CDR2 SASEGT. CDR3 length equals 14 residues. The CDR3 nucleotides are TGTGCCAGCAGTGAATTTCCGGGCCAACAAGACCAGTACTTC. Translation gives CASSEFPGQQDQYF.

This clone was counted a single time. The V call is TRBV5-1, the J call TRBJ2-2, with TRBD2 identical over 8 bases. This CDR3 region has 13 residues. V gave up 2 bases and J gave up 6 bases; unmatched junction bases: 0. In germline, CDR1 is SGHRS, CDR2 YFSETQ. The CDR3 is CASSLLAAGELFF. The DNA of the CDR3 is TGCGCCAGCAGCTTACTAGCGGCCGGGGAGCTGTTTTTT.

Only one count was recorded for this clone. The V gene is TRBV18, the J gene TRBJ2-2, with D tentatively TRBD2 (5 bases). Germline V CDR1 and CDR2: KGHSH, LQKENI. The CDR3 has 14 residues. V gave up 6 bases and J gave up 6 bases, with 14 bases separating them. CDR3 region: CASSLGEGAGELFF. In DNA, the CDR3 is TGTGCCAGCTCGCTAGGAGAGGGAGCCGGGGAGCTGTTTTTT.

The chain links TRBV9 to TRBJ1-2, with D unclear. The CDR3 runs to 13 residues. V gave up 0 bases and J gave up 3 bases, with 6 bases separating them. Germline V CDR1 and CDR2: SGDLS, YYNGEE. Here the CDR3 reads CASSVDRYYGYTF. The CDR3, as DNA: TGTGCCAGCAGCGTAGACAGATACTATGGCTACACCTTC.

This chain joins TRBV6-5 and TRBJ2-3, with D perhaps matching TRBD1 or TRBD2 (5 bases each). This CDR3 comprises 12 residues. Germline assignment: CDR1 MNHEY and CDR2 SVGAGI. The V end lost 2 bases, the J end lost 6 bases, and 6 bases lay between the germline ends. CDR3: CASSYEGDTQYF. The DNA for the CDR3 is TGTGCCAGCAGTTACGAGGGGGATACGCAGTATTTT.

The V and J genes are TRBV10-2 and TRBJ1-2; D is uncertain. CDR1 is WSHSY, CDR2 SAAADI, per germline. Trimming took 2 bases from V and 4 from J, leaving 8 bases between them. The CDR3 is 13 residues long. CDR3 bases: TGCGCCAGCAGTGAGGGGGTAGGCTATGGCTACACCTTC. Encoded protein: CASSEGVGYGYTF.

This chain links TRBV11-2 with TRBJ2-3; TRBD1 is a possible D gene (5 bases). The V gene's germline CDR1 is SGHAT and CDR2 FQNNGV. The CDR3 runs to 16 residues. V lost 4 bases to trimming and J lost 1 base, with 15 bases between them. This CDR3 reads CASSYRQSGGTDTQYF. CDR3 coding DNA: TGTGCCAGCAGCTACAGACAGTCCGGTGGCACAGATACGCAGTATTTT.

The chain joins TRBV19 to TRBJ2-7; 11 bases are a match to TRBD2. This CDR3 is 15 amino acids long. V dropped 8 bases and J dropped 3; count of bases not matched to a gene: 9. In germline, CDR1 is LNHDA, CDR2 SQIVND (reference sequence). The CDR3 reads CASSSTSGINYEQYF. Written as DNA, the CDR3 is TGTGCCAGTTCGTCGACTAGCGGGATTAACTACGAGCAGTACTTC.

The chain couples TRBV6-1 to TRBJ2-7; TRBD2 matches 15 bases. V trimming: 4 bases; J trimming: 0 bases; junction bases outside the gene matches: 10. This CDR3 comprises 19 residues. The germline CDR1 and CDR2 sequences are MNHNS and SASEGT. The CDR3 nucleotides read TGTGCCAGCAGTGGAGCTACTCCGGGACTAGCGGGAGGCTCCTACGAGCAGTACTTC. It codes for CASSGATPGLAGGSYEQYF.

The rearrangement joins TRBV7-8 to TRBJ1-1, with D maybe TRBD1 (5 bases). Trimming left V 5 bases short and J 3 bases short, with 16 bases between. Germline CDR1 is SGHVS and CDR2 is FQNEAQ. This CDR3 spans 15 amino acids. The CDR3, as DNA: TGTGCCAGCAGCCGAACACCCGGGGCCTACACTGAAGCTTTCTTT. Translating gives CASSRTPGAYTEAFF.

V gene TRBV29-1 combines with J gene TRBJ1-1; D is perhaps TRBD1 (5 bases). The CDR3 is made up of 12 amino acids. The germline V gene encodes CDR1 SQVTM and CDR2 ANQGSEA. The CDR3 DNA is TGCAGTCTTGGTGGGGGGAACACTGAAGCTTTCTTT. This codes for CSLGGGNTEAFF. Full variable domain (outside the CDR3, taken from reference TRBV29-1 and TRBJ1-1): SAVISQKPSRDICQRGTSLTIQCQVDSQVTMMFWYRQQPGQSLTLIATANQGSEATYESGFVIDKFPISRPNLTFSTLTVSNMSPEDSSIYLCSLGGGNTEAFFGQGTRLTVV.

Written as DNA, the CDR3 is TGTGCCAGCGGGCGAGAGACCCAGTACTTC. This codes for CASGRETQYF. The chain uses TRBV25-1 and TRBJ2-5; D gene uncertain. The CDR3 is 10 residues long. Looked up from germline, CDR1 is MGHDK and CDR2 is SYGVNS. V shed 8 bases and J shed 4 bases, with 5 bases lying between them.

The chain carries TRBV6-6 and TRBJ2-7; TRBD1 aligns across 7 bases. CDR1 and CDR2 (germline): MNHNY, SVGAGI (reference sequence). The CDR3 has 16 residues. V dropped 5 bases and J dropped 1; count of bases not matched to a gene: 11. The CDR3 protein is CASSLRPGQTSYEQYF. Written as DNA, the CDR3 is TGTGCCAGCAGTCTACGCCCGGGACAGACATCCTACGAGCAGTACTTC.

The chain employs TRBV6-6 and TRBJ2-5, with 12 bases that match TRBD1. Judging by the DNA end, TRBJ2-7 fits better; the J call may be wrong. Germline values: CDR1 MNHNY, CDR2 SVGAGI (reference sequence). This CDR3 is 15 amino acids long. The CDR3: CASSYPGQGANEQYF. The CDR3 DNA follows: TGTGCCAGCAGTTACCCGGGACAGGGGGCAAACGAGCAGTACTTC.

In its sample, this clone was seen a few times. V and J are TRBV7-9 and TRBJ1-4, with D tentatively TRBD1 (6 bases). The V gene's germline CDR1 is SEHNR and CDR2 FQNEAQ (reference sequence). The V and J ends lost 2 bases and 7 bases respectively, with 14 bases between them. The CDR3 covers 15 residues. The CDR3 protein is CASSLSGGRTEKLFF. The CDR3 DNA is TGTGCCAGCAGCTTATCGGGGGGGCGTACTGAAAAACTGTTTTTT.

The rearrangement uses TRBV27 and TRBJ1-3; D gene unclear. CDR1 MNHEY and CDR2 SMNVEV come from the germline V gene (reference sequence). The CDR3 extends over 15 amino acids. V lost 6 bases and J 2 bases, leaving 14 bases between the germline ends. The CDR3 nucleotides read TGTGCCAGCAGCCTTACCCATAGGGCTGGAAACACCATATATTTT. Protein sequence: CASSLTHRAGNTIYF.

The CDR3, as DNA: TGCGCCAGCAGCTTCAAGGGAGTGGGCACCGGGGAGCTGTTTTTT. As protein: CASSFKGVGTGELFF. The V gene is TRBV5-1, the J gene TRBJ2-2, with D possibly matching TRBD2 (5 bases). The CDR3 has 15 residues. Trimming left V 2 bases short and J 4 bases short, with 12 bases between. Germline V gene sequence: CDR1 SGHRS, CDR2 YFSETQ.

This clone has more than one count but fewer than ten. The chain combines TRBV14 with TRBJ1-6, with TRBD1 matching 8 bases. V lost 4 bases and J lost 9; bases outside the gene matches: 2. This CDR3 has 13 residues. Germline CDR1 SGHDN, CDR2 FVKESK. The CDR3 nucleotides read TGTGCCAGCAGCCGAGACAGGGGTTCACCCCTCCACTTT. Translated, it gives CASSRDRGSPLHF.

The chain joins TRBV6-5 to TRBJ2-1; no firm D call. This CDR3 contains 14 residues. V was shortened by 0 bases and J by 10 bases, with 13 bases between the two germline ends. Germline loops: CDR1 MNHEY, CDR2 SVGAGI. CDR3 DNA: TGTGCCAGCAGTTACTCGTTCTATACATCGGAGCAGTTCTTC. Its protein is CASSYSFYTSEQFF.